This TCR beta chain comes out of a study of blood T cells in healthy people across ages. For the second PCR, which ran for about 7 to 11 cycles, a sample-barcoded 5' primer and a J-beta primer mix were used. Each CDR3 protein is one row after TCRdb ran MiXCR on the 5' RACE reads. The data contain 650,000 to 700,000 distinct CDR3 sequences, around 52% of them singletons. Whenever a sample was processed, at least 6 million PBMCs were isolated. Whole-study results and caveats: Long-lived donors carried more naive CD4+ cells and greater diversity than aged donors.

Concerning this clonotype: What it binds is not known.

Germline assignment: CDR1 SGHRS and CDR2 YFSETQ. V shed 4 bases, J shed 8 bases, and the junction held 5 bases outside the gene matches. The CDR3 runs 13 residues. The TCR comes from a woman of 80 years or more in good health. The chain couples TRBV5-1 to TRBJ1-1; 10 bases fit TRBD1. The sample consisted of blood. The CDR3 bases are TGCGCCAGCAGCCTCCGGACAGGGGGAGAAGCTTTCTTT. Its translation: CASSLRTGGEAFF.